This T cell receptor (beta chain) appears in the sequencing data of a study of cytomegalovirus exposure and HLA in healthy donors. Study-wide results and limits: HLA allele associations emerged for 16,951 TCR beta sequences in a later analysis, at 0.05 false discovery rate.

The study ran its PCR with 60 Vbeta and 13 Jbeta primers. Repertoires were generated with immunoSEQ multiplex PCR, while TCRdb's copy carries only in-frame clones and drops some. Counted here are some 140,000 clones, 70% to 80% occurring once; the ten biggest clones make up about 2.2%. V was clipped by 4 bases and J by 1 base, with 14 bases between them. From germline, CDR1 is SGDLS and CDR2 YYNGEE. The CDR3 spans 15 residues. Note on this clone: What it binds is not known.

The clonotype originates from a man under 40 in good health and CMV-seronegative. The chain recombines TRBV9 with TRBJ1-2; the D gene is possibly TRBD1 (6 bases). The specimen sequenced was PBMCs. CDR3 in amino acids: CASSSGQIINYGYTF. The CDR3 bases are TGTGCCAGCAGCTCAGGACAGATTATTAACTATGGCTACACCTTC.